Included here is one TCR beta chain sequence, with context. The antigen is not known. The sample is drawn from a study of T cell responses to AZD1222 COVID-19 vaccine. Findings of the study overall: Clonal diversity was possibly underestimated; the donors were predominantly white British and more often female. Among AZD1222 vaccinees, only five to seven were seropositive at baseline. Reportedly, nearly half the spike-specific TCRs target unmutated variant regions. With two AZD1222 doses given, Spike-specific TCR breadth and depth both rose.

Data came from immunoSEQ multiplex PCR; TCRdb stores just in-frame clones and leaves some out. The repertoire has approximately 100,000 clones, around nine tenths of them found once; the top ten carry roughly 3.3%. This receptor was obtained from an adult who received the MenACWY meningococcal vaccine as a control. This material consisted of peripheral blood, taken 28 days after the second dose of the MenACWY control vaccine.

Here the CDR3 DNA reads TGTGCCAGCAGCGGGACAGAAGAGACCCAGTACTTC. It specifies CASSGTEETQYF. V usage is TRBV6-6 and J usage is TRBJ2-5; TRBD1 matches 7 bases. This CDR3 region has 12 residues. In germline, CDR1 is MNHNY, CDR2 SVGAGI (reference sequence). The V and J ends lost 6 bases and 3 bases, in that order; junction bases with no gene match: 1.